This T cell receptor beta chain was identified during a study of T cell responses to AZD1222 COVID-19 vaccine. Generated by immunoSEQ multiplex PCR, the TCRdb table keeps only in-frame clones and is missing some. The sample includes 120,000 or so clones, 85% to 95% of them seen just once. V lost 1 base to trimming and J lost 7 bases, with 5 bases between them. The germline CDR1 and CDR2 sequences are SEHNR and FQNEAQ (reference sequence). The CDR3 is 11 residues long. The V call is TRBV7-9, the J call TRBJ2-7; unclear D gene. This clonotype was sampled from an adult who received the AZD1222 COVID-19 vaccine. The sequences come from peripheral blood, collected 28 days after the second AZD1222 dose. Here the CDR3 reads CASSLDREQYF. The CDR3, as DNA: TGTGCCAGCAGCTTAGACCGGGAGCAGTACTTC.